Listed below are T cell receptor beta chains from one sample, sequenced in a study of CD8 T cells in ankylosing spondylitis. TCRdb reprocessed the 5' RACE reads via MiXCR and lists one record per CDR3 protein. The repertoire holds about 130,000 distinct CDR3 sequences, with roughly 7.3% as singletons. Sequenced sample: blood, either unsorted or a sorted T cell fraction (not recorded which). The origin of the receptors is a male donor with ankylosing spondylitis or in good health (not recorded which). Both conserved end residues are part of each CDR3. The D gene is left open where the match is weak. Not every row has a clone size; where given, it reads once, few, many or a size class.

v_gene,d_gene,abundance,j_gene,CDR3aa,CDR3nt
TRBV5-1,.,many,TRBJ2-5,CASSLDWGDQETQYF,TGCGCCAGCAGCTTGGACTGGGGGGATCAAGAGACCCAGTACTTC
TRBV6-2/TRBV6-3,.,many,TRBJ2-6,CASSPRSNVLTF,TGTGCCAGCAGTCCCAGGTCCAACGTCCTGACTTTC
TRBV10-1,.,many,TRBJ1-2,CASLDLEDRPANYGYTF,TGCGCCAGTCTCGATCTAGAGGACAGACCAGCTAACTATGGCTACACCTTC
TRBV7-3,TRBD1,many,TRBJ1-5,CASSFRQGFDQPQHF,TGTGCCAGCAGCTTCAGACAGGGATTCGATCAGCCCCAGCATTTT
TRBV12-3/TRBV12-4,.,.,TRBJ2-1,CASSLGGTSIANEQFF,TGTGCCAGCAGTTTAGGTGGGACATCTATAGCAAATGAGCAGTTCTTC
TRBV5-6,.,many,TRBJ2-1,CASTRGTSSYNEQFF,TGTGCCAGCACCAGGGGCACGAGCTCCTACAATGAGCAGTTCTTC
TRBV29-1,TRBD1,many,TRBJ1-1,CSVEGDRGNTEAFF,TGCAGCGTTGAAGGGGACAGGGGGAACACTGAAGCTTTCTTT
TRBV5-1,.,many,TRBJ2-3,CASSPRRGRADTQYF,TGCGCCAGCAGCCCGAGAAGGGGCAGGGCAGATACGCAGTATTTT
TRBV7-9,.,many,TRBJ2-2,CASGGQNTGELFF,TGTGCCAGCGGGGGACAAAACACCGGGGAGCTGTTTTTT
TRBV20-1,.,many,TRBJ2-5,CSARAPGGSETQYF,TGCAGTGCTAGAGCTCCTGGGGGCTCGGAGACCCAGTACTTC
TRBV20-1,TRBD2,many,TRBJ2-7,CSAGTGRSYEQYF,TGCAGTGCTGGAACCGGGAGGTCCTACGAGCAGTACTTC
TRBV19,.,many,TRBJ2-7,CASSTREVPYEQYF,TGTGCCAGTAGTACGCGGGAAGTGCCCTACGAGCAGTACTTC
TRBV7-2,.,.,TRBJ2-2,CASSETDSTGELFF,TGTGCCAGCAGCGAGACGGACAGCACCGGGGAGCTGTTTTTT
TRBV20-1,TRBD2,.,TRBJ2-1,CSARDLAGGRNEQFF,TGCAGTGCTAGAGATCTAGCGGGGGGTAGAAATGAGCAGTTCTTC
TRBV9,.,many,TRBJ2-7,CASSVSGAYEQYF,TGTGCCAGCAGCGTAAGCGGAGCGTACGAGCAGTACTTC
TRBV5-1,.,many,TRBJ2-7,CASSFEGLYEQYF,TGCGCCAGCAGCTTTGAAGGCCTCTACGAGCAGTACTTC
TRBV30,.,many,TRBJ2-5,CAWSFQKETQYF,TGTGCCTGGAGTTTCCAGAAAGAGACCCAGTACTTC
TRBV2,.,few,TRBJ2-6,CASSGIGFSGANVLTF,TGTGCCAGCAGTGGGATCGGTTTTTCTGGGGCCAACGTCCTGACTTTC
TRBV20-1,TRBD2,many,TRBJ2-1,CSARERGLAGGNEQFF,TGCAGTGCTAGAGAACGAGGACTAGCGGGAGGGAATGAGCAGTTCTTC
TRBV24-1,TRBD1,many,TRBJ2-1,CATSDTGDWSNEQFF,TGTGCCACCAGTGATACAGGGGATTGGAGCAATGAGCAGTTCTTC
TRBV5-1,TRBD1,.,TRBJ2-5,CASSLGQGSETQYF,TGCGCCAGCAGCTTGGGACAGGGGTCCGAGACCCAGTACTTC
TRBV5-1,.,many,TRBJ2-3,CASGRGSHTDTQYF,TGCGCCAGCGGGAGGGGGTCCCACACAGATACGCAGTATTTT
TRBV11-1,TRBD1,many,TRBJ2-5,CASSAPGQVLYF,TGTGCCAGCAGCGCCCCGGGACAGGTCCTTTACTTC
TRBV9,.,many,TRBJ2-7,CASSISSAYYEQYF,TGTGCCAGCAGCATATCTAGCGCCTACTACGAGCAGTACTTC
TRBV7-2,TRBD2,many,TRBJ2-3,CASSRGLVNTDTQYF,TGTGCCAGCAGCCGAGGACTAGTTAACACAGATACGCAGTATTTT
TRBV20-1,.,many,TRBJ2-5,CSAPLIKETQYF,TGCAGTGCCCCCCTCATCAAAGAGACCCAGTACTTC
TRBV20-1,.,many,TRBJ2-7,CSARISGLSEQYF,TGCAGTGCTAGGATATCGGGGCTTTCCGAGCAGTACTTC
TRBV5-1,.,many,TRBJ2-1,CASSLDRNYNEQFF,TGCGCCAGCAGCTTGGACAGGAATTACAATGAGCAGTTCTTC
TRBV28,TRBD1,many,TRBJ2-4,CASSFFQGAENIQYF,TGTGCCAGCAGTTTTTTTCAGGGGGCGGAAAACATTCAGTACTTC
TRBV6-2/TRBV6-3,.,many,TRBJ2-5,CASSYGGDSQETQYF,TGTGCCAGCAGTTACGGGGGCGACAGTCAAGAGACCCAGTACTTC
TRBV12-3/TRBV12-4,.,.,TRBJ1-1,CASSLGSSSTEAFF,TGTGCCAGCAGTTTAGGTTCGAGCTCCACTGAAGCTTTCTTT
TRBV20-1,.,many,TRBJ1-1,CSAKRGGGNTEAFF,TGCAGTGCAAAGAGGGGGGGTGGAAACACTGAAGCTTTCTTT
TRBV7-9,.,.,TRBJ2-1,CASSFDRLTRHEQFF,TGTGCCAGCAGCTTTGATAGGCTTACTAGGCATGAGCAGTTCTTC
TRBV12-3/TRBV12-4,TRBD1,many,TRBJ1-1,CASSLKGANTEAFF,TGTGCCAGCAGTTTAAAGGGGGCGAACACTGAAGCTTTCTTT
TRBV20-1,TRBD2,many,TRBJ2-5,CSASLVGGAGETQYF,TGCAGTGCTAGTCTGGTCGGGGGGGCAGGAGAGACCCAGTACTTC
TRBV5-8,.,many,TRBJ1-1,CASSYQRAGPF,TGTGCCAGCAGCTACCAGAGGGCCGGCCCCTTT
TRBV20-1,.,many,TRBJ2-7,CSAYLGRYEQYF,TGCAGTGCTTACCTTGGACGCTACGAGCAGTACTTC
TRBV5-1,TRBD1,few,TRBJ2-3,CASSRGQGGTDTQYF,TGCGCCAGCAGCAGGGGACAGGGTGGGACAGATACGCAGTATTTT
TRBV7-8,.,many,TRBJ1-1,CASSLSVLWENTEAFF,TGTGCCAGCAGCTTATCGGTCCTTTGGGAGAACACTGAAGCTTTCTTT
TRBV3-1,.,many,TRBJ1-1,CASSPSGLRAFF,TGTGCCAGCAGCCCGTCGGGACTCAGGGCTTTCTTT
TRBV7-2,.,many,TRBJ1-5,CASSSIGVLGGQPQHF,TGTGCCAGCAGCTCAATCGGAGTTCTAGGGGGACAGCCCCAGCATTTT
TRBV7-8,.,many,TRBJ1-1,CASSLVRGETEAFF,TGTGCCAGCAGCTTAGTCAGGGGCGAGACTGAAGCTTTCTTT
TRBV20-1,TRBD2,.,TRBJ2-2,CSARQAGGTNTGELFF,TGCAGTGCTAGACAAGCGGGAGGGACGAACACCGGGGAGCTGTTTTTT
TRBV7-2,TRBD2,many,TRBJ2-7,CASSFVAGGTQSYEQYF,TGTGCCAGCAGCTTTGTGGCGGGAGGAACCCAGTCCTACGAGCAGTACTTC
TRBV24-1,.,many,TRBJ2-2,CATSTQNTGELFF,TGTGCCACCAGTACACAGAACACCGGGGAGCTGTTTTTT